The rows below give T cell receptor beta chains drawn from one sample of a study of beta chain features in type 1 diabetes. TCRdb's table, derived via immunoSEQ multiplex PCR, lists solely in-frame clones and lacks some. Among just over 450,000 clones listed, about 30% were seen once. Material for sequencing was naive CD4+ T cells from blood. The receptors here all came from a man between 18 and 35 years old in good health. CDR3s include the opening cysteine and the closing phenylalanine or tryptophan. Fields, in order: clone size, J gene, V gene, D gene, CDR3 DNA, CDR3 protein. The D gene is left open where the match is weak. Size is omitted from some rows. Given values are once, few, many or a class for expanded clones.

few TRBJ2-4 TRBV9 NA TGTGCCAGCAGCGCGGGGCTTCTCGGCATTCAGTACTTC CASSAGLLGIQYF
NA TRBJ2-1 TRBV15 NA TGTGCCACCAGCAGCGGCAGTGAGCAGTTCTTC CATSSGSEQFF
few TRBJ2-3 TRBV7-9 TRBD2 TGTGCCAGCAGTGGTCGGGGGGCAGATACGCAGTATTTT CASSGRGADTQYF
NA TRBJ1-2 TRBV5-1 NA TGCGCCAGCAGTTCGGTACAGGGAGGAGGAGGCTACACCTTC CASSSVQGGGGYTF
few TRBJ2-7 TRBV6-1 NA TGTGCCAGCAGTGGTCTGGCGGGGCGAAGCTCCTACGAGCAGTACTTC CASSGLAGRSSYEQYF
few TRBJ2-7 TRBV29-1 NA TGCAGCGTGCCGTGTACCTCACCCCCCTACGAGCAGTACTTC CSVPCTSPPYEQYF
few TRBJ2-5 TRBV20-1 NA TGCAGTGCTAGCCCCCTCCAGGGACCACACTTC CSASPLQGPHF
NA TRBJ2-1 TRBV20-1 NA TGCAGTGCTGTGATGCAGGGAGAGCAGTTCTTC CSAVMQGEQFF
NA TRBJ2-1 TRBV6-6 TRBD2 TGTGCCAGCAGTTTGACTAGCGGGTCCGATGAGCAGTTCTTC CASSLTSGSDEQFF
NA TRBJ2-7 TRBV7-9 TRBD1 TGTGCCAGCAGCTTAGGGGACAGCTCCTACGAGCAGTACTTC CASSLGDSSYEQYF
NA TRBJ2-7 TRBV30 NA TGTGCCTGGAGTGTAACGGGGAACGAGCAGTACTTC CAWSVTGNEQYF
few TRBJ2-7 TRBV9 NA TGTGCCAGCAGCGTAGGAGGGGGTACGTACGAGCAGTACTTC CASSVGGGTYEQYF
NA TRBJ2-3 TRBV7-9 TRBD2 TGTGCCAGCAGCTTAGGCCGGGCCCCGGCCTGGGAGGGAGTAGATACGCAGTATTTT CASSLGRAPAWEGVDTQYF
NA TRBJ1-2 TRBV5-4 NA TGTGCCAGCAGCTTTTCAGAGATTAACTATGGCTACACCTTC CASSFSEINYGYTF
NA TRBJ2-3 TRBV12-5 NA TGTGCTAGTGTCCTCACAGATACGCAGTATTTT CASVLTDTQYF